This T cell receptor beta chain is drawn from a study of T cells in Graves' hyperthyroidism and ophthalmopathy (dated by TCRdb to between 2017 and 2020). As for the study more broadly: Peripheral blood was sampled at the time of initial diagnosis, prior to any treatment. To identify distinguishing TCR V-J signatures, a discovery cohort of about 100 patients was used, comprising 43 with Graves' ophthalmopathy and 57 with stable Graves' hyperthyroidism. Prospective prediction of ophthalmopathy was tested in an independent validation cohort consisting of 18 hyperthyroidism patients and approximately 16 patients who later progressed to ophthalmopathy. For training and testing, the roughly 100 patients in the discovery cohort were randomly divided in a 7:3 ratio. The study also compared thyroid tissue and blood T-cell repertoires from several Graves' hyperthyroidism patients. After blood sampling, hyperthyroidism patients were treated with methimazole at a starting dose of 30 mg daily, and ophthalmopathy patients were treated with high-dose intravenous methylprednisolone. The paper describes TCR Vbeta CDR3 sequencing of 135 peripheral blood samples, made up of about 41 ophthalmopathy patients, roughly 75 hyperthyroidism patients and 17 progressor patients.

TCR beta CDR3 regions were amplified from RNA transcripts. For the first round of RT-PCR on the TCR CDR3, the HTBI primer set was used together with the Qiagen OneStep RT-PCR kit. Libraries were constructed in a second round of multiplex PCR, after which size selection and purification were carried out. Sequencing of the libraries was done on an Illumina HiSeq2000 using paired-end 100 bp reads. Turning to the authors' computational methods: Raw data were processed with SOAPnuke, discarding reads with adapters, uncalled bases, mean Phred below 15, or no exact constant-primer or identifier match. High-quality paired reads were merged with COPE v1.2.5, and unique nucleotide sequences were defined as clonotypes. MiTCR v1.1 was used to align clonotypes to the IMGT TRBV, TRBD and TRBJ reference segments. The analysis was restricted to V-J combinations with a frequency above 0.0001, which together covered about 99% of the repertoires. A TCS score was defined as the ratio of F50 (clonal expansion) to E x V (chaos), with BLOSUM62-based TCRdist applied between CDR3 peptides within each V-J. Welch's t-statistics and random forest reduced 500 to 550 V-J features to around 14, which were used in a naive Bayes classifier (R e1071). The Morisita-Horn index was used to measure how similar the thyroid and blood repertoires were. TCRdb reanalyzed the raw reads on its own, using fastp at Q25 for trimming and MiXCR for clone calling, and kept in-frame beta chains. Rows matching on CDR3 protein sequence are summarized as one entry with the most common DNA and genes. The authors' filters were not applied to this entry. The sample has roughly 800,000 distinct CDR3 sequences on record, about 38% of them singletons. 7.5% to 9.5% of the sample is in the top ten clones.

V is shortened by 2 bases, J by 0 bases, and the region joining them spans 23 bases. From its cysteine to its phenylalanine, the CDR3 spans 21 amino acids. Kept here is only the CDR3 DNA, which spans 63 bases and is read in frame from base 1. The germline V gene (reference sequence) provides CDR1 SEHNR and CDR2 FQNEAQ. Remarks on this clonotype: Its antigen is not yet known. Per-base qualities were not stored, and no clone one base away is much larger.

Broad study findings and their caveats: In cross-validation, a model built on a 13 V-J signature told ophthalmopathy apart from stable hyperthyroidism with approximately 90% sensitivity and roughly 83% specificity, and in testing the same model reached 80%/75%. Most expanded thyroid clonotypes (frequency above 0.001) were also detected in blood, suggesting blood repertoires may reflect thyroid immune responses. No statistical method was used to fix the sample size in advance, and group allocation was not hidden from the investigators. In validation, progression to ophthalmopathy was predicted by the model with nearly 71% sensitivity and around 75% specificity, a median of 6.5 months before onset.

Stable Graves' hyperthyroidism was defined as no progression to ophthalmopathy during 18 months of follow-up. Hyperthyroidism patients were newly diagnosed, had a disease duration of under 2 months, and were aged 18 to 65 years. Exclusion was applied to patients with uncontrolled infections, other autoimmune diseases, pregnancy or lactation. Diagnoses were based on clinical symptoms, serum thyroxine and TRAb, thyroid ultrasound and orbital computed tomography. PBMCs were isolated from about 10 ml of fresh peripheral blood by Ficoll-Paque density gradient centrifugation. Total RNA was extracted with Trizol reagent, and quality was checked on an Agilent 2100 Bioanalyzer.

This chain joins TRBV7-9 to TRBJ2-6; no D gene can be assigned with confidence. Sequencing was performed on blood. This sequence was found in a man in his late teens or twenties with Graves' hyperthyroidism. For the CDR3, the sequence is CASSLYSLSANLISGANVLTF. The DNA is TGTGCCAGCAGCTTATATTCCCTTTCGGCAAACCTGATCTCTGGGGCCAACGTCCTGACTTTC.